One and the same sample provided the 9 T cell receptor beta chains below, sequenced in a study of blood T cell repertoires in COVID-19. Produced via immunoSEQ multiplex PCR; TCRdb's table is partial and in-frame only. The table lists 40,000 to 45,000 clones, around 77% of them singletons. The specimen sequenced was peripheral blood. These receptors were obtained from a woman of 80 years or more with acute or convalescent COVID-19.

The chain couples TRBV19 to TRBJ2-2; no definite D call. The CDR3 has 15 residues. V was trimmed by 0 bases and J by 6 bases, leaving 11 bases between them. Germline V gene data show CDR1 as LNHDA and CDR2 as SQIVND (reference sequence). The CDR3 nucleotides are TGTGCCAGTAGTATAGACGGTACAGACCCCGGGGAGCTGTTTTTT. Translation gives CASSIDGTDPGELFF.

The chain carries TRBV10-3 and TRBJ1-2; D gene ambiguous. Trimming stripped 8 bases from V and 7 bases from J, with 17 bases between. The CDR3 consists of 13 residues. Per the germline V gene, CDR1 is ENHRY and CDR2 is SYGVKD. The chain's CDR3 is CAIARPDSRGYTF. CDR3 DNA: TGTGCCATCGCTCGACCTGACTCCCGTGGCTACACCTTC.

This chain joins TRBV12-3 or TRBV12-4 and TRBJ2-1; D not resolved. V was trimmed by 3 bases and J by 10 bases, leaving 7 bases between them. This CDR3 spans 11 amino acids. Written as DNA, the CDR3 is TGTGCCAGCAGTTTTGCTCGGGAGCAGTTCTTC. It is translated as CASSFAREQFF.

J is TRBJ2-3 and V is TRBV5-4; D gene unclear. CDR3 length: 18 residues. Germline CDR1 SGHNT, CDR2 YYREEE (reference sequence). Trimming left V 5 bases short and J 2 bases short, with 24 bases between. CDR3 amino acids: CASRFDILSAVATDTQYF. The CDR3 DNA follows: TGTGCCAGCAGATTCGATATACTGTCGGCGGTTGCCACAGATACGCAGTATTTT.

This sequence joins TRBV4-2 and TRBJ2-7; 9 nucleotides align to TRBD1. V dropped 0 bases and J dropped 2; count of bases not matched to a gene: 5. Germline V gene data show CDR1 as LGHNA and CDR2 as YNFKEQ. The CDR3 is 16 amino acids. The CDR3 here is CASSQDRDRVPYEQYF. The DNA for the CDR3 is TGTGCCAGCAGCCAAGATAGGGACAGGGTGCCCTACGAGCAGTACTTC.

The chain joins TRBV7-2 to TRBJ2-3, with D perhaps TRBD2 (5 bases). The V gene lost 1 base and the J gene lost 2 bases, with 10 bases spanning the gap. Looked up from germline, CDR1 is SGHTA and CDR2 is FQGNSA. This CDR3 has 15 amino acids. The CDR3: CASSLVSAVTDTQYF. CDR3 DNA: TGTGCCAGCAGCTTAGTTAGCGCTGTCACAGATACGCAGTATTTT.

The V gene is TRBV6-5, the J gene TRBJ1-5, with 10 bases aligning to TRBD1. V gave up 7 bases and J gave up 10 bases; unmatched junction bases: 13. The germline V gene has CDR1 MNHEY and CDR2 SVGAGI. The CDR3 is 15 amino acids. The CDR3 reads CASTPRGTGVEPQHF. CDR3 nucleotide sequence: TGTGCCAGCACCCCCCGAGGGACAGGGGTGGAACCCCAGCATTTT.

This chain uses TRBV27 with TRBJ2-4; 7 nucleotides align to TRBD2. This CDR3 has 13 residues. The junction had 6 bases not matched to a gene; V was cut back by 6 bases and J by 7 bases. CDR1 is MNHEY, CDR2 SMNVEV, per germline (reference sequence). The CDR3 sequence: CASRLAEGNIQYF. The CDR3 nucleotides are TGTGCCAGCAGGCTAGCGGAAGGGAACATTCAGTACTTC.

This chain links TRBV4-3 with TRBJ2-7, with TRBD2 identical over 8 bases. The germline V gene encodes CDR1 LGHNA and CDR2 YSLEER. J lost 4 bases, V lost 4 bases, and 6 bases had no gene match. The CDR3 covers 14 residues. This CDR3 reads CASSRSGSVYEQYF. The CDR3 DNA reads TGCGCCAGCAGCCGGAGCGGGAGCGTTTACGAGCAGTACTTC.